This T cell receptor (beta chain) was sequenced in a study of shared clonotypes between healthy human individuals. Authors' data handling: For the immunoSEQ data, sequences were junction-only without quality scores, so filtering differed. Sequenced by immunoSEQ multiplex PCR; TCRdb stores in-frame clones only, minus some. V, J and clone size are those of that table, while D and trimming were read from the DNA. The data show approximately 1.5 million clones, with about 98.5% seen just once and about 0.35% held by the top ten. V dropped 4 bases and J dropped 4 bases, with 8 bases sitting between them. The CDR3 sequence is 12 residues long. Germline-derived CDR1 and CDR2 are SEHNR and FQNEAQ (reference sequence). Points from the study as a whole: As a rule, naive subsets had a larger estimated richness than memory subsets. For sorted subsets, rarefaction showed incomplete sequencing despite large depth.

Notes on this clone: The antigen is not known.

Sequencing was carried out using naive CD4+ T cells sorted from blood. Subset noted: CD45RA+ positively selected. The V call is TRBV7-9, the J call TRBJ2-7; D is unresolved. This sequence originates from a man aged 25-45 years in good health. In DNA form, the CDR3 reads TGTGCCAGCAGCTCAATCATTTACGAGCAGTACTTC. This encodes CASSSIIYEQYF.